The next 27 T cell receptor beta chains were all read from a single sample in a study of spatial heterogeneity in lung cancer. Time point described: sample taken at primary tumor resection. Sequencing of whole RNA from tumor, nontumor lung or frozen PBMC involved no sorting. TCRdb redid the calling of the 5' RACE reads with MiXCR, one entry per CDR3 protein. Here the sample spans some 85,000 distinct CDR3 sequences, approximately 20% being singletons. Sequences were derived from PBMCs, sampled at surgery. These receptors were obtained from a male donor with early-stage non-small cell lung cancer.

The rearrangement joins TRBV7-6 to TRBJ2-5, with 11 bases aligning to TRBD2. With V trimmed by 1 base and J by 2 bases, 12 bases remained unmatched. This CDR3 region has 19 residues. The germline CDR1 and CDR2 sequences are SGHVS and FNYEAQ. DNA of the CDR3: TGTGCCAGCAGCTTAGGGCAAGGGACTAGCGGAGGTCTACAAGAGACCCAGTACTTC. Encoded protein: CASSLGQGTSGGLQETQYF.

This clonotype has at least ten counts. The J gene is TRBJ2-1, the V gene TRBV24-1; D is perhaps TRBD1 (6 bases). The germline CDR1 and CDR2 sequences are KGHDR and SFDVKD. The CDR3 runs to 15 residues. Trimming removed 6 bases at V and 2 bases at J, with 13 bases between. CDR3 nucleotide sequence: TGTGCCACCAGTACCGGGACACCCCCCTACAATGAGCAGTTCTTC. It encodes CATSTGTPPYNEQFF.

A few counts support this clonotype. The chain uses TRBV2 and TRBJ2-7, with D possibly TRBD1 on 5 matching bases. Trimming took off 6 bases at V and 0 bases at J, with 18 bases between the two ends. The CDR3 is 16 amino acids. Germline V gene data show CDR1 as SNHLY and CDR2 as FYNNEI. In nucleotides, the CDR3 is TGTGCCAGCAGCCCTACCCTCTTGGGGCTCTCCTACGAGCAGTACTTC. Translated: CASSPTLLGLSYEQYF.

This clonotype has a count of ten or more. V is TRBV28 and J is TRBJ2-5; D is possibly TRBD1 or TRBD2 (5 bases each). Germline CDR1 reads MDHEN; CDR2 reads SYDVKM. This CDR3 contains 14 residues. Trimming cost V 2 bases and J 4 bases, with 11 bases left between them. CDR3 DNA: TGTGCCAGCAGTTTAGCTGTGGGACGAGAGACCCAGTACTTC. It is translated as CASSLAVGRETQYF.

This clonotype appeared many times. The rearrangement uses TRBV27 and TRBJ2-1; 8 positions agree with TRBD1. This CDR3 region has 14 residues. The V and J ends lost 8 bases and 3 bases, in that order; junction bases with no gene match: 6. Germline assignment: CDR1 MNHEY and CDR2 SMNVEV (reference sequence). The DNA of the CDR3 is TGTGCCAGCCAATCAGGGGGCATCTACAATGAGCAGTTCTTC. Amino acid sequence: CASQSGGIYNEQFF.

The chain has TRBV18 and TRBJ1-1; D ambiguous. With 4 bases removed from V and 10 bases from J, the gap between germline ends came to 28 bases. Germline values: CDR1 KGHSH, CDR2 LQKENI. There are 17 residues in the CDR3. As DNA, the CDR3 is TGTGCCAGCTCACGCGCTAGTGAGTCCTCGTCCCTATTGGGAGCTTTCTTT. Translated, it gives CASSRASESSSLLGAFF.

This clonotype occurred a few times. The chain recombines TRBV20-1 with TRBJ1-2, with 7 positions matching TRBD1. With 6 bases clipped from V and 4 bases from J, the junction kept 8 bases outside the gene matches. Germline CDR1 is DFQATT and CDR2 is SNEGSKA (reference sequence). The CDR3 is 13 residues long. CDR3 residues: CSASLDRTYGYTF. CDR3 coding DNA: TGCAGTGCCAGCTTGGACAGGACCTATGGCTACACCTTC.

In this sample, this clonotype turned up a few times. The gene calls are TRBV2 and TRBJ1-1, with D possibly being TRBD1 (5 bases). V dropped 8 bases and J dropped 3 bases, with 16 bases sitting between them. Germline-derived CDR1 and CDR2 are SNHLY and FYNNEI. The CDR3 has 14 amino acids. The DNA for the CDR3 is TGTGCCAGCTCATTCCAGGGATCCGACACTGAAGCTTTCTTT. As protein: CASSFQGSDTEAFF.

In its sample, this clonotype was seen a few times. V and J are TRBV27 and TRBJ2-1; the D is unclear. V was cut by 2 bases and J by 6 bases, with 11 bases left in between. The CDR3 consists of 14 residues. Germline CDR1 and CDR2: MNHEY and SMNVEV (reference sequence). This CDR3 is CASSLKSGFNEQFF. The CDR3 coding sequence is TGTGCCAGCAGTTTAAAGTCGGGCTTCAATGAGCAGTTCTTC.

The table lists this clonotype with many counts. The gene calls are TRBV29-1 and TRBJ1-5; D is unresolved. Germline V gives CDR1 SQVTM, CDR2 ANQGSEA. The V end lost 7 bases, the J end lost 3 bases, and 13 bases lay between the germline ends. CDR3 length: 13 residues. This chain's CDR3 is CSGGEGLNQPQHF. CDR3 coding DNA: TGCAGCGGGGGAGAAGGACTCAATCAGCCCCAGCATTTT.

The gene calls are TRBV21-1 and TRBJ1-2. TRBV21-1 is designated a pseudogene. This CDR3 is 16 amino acids long. The CDR3 nucleotides are TGTGCCAGCAGCAAAGGGGAAGAGACACCTAACTATGGCTACACCTTC. Amino acids: CASSKGEETPNYGYTF.

The CDR3 nucleotides read TGTGCCACCAGAGGGGACAGGGGCAGCAATCAGCCCCAGCATTTT. It yields the protein CATRGDRGSNQPQHF. V and J are TRBV15 and TRBJ1-5, with TRBD1 matching over 10 bases. The CDR3 is made up of 15 amino acids. V lost 6 bases to trimming and J lost 1 base; unmatched junction nucleotides: 3. In germline, CDR1 is LNHNV, CDR2 YYDKDF (reference sequence).

Only a few counts were recorded for this clonotype. The genes are TRBV6-6 and TRBJ1-1; no clear D. CDR1 and CDR2 (germline): MNHNY, SVGAGI (reference sequence). The CDR3 has 14 amino acids. V was pared by 4 bases and J by 3 bases, with 12 bases between. The DNA for the CDR3 is TGTGCCAGCAGTTCATCGGGAGGAGACACTGAAGCTTTCTTT. It translates to CASSSSGGDTEAFF.

This clonotype appeared a few times. The V and J genes are TRBV7-9 and TRBJ2-7, with 14 bases that match TRBD2. The junction had 5 bases not matched to a gene; V was cut back by 5 bases and J by 5 bases. The CDR3 runs 15 residues. Germline V CDR1 and CDR2: SEHNR, FQNEAQ (reference sequence). CDR3 residues: CASSRTSGRLDEQYF. DNA of the CDR3: TGTGCCAGCAGCCGGACTAGCGGGAGGTTAGACGAGCAGTACTTC.

This sequence joins TRBV19 and TRBJ1-4; no clear D gene. Germline V gene data show CDR1 as LNHDA and CDR2 as SQIVND (reference sequence). CDR3 size: 13 residues. V was trimmed by 10 bases and J by 8 bases, leaving 17 bases between them. Written as DNA, the CDR3 is TGTGCCACCCGGGTCCAGGATGGGGAAAAACTGTTTTTT. This codes for CATRVQDGEKLFF.

The chain joins TRBV4-1 to TRBJ2-7; D might be TRBD1 or TRBD2, each matching 5 bases. V was trimmed by 4 bases and J by 3 bases, leaving 16 bases between them. Germline-derived CDR1 and CDR2 are MGHRA and YSYEKL. This CDR3 comprises 15 residues. As DNA, the CDR3 is TGCGCCAGCAGCCTGGGACGACAAGGGGTCTACGAGCAGTACTTC. Protein sequence: CASSLGRQGVYEQYF.

This clonotype was counted many times. The chain has TRBV11-1 and TRBJ2-1; D call uncertain. V was trimmed by 0 bases and J by 6 bases, leaving 3 bases between them. The length of the CDR3 is 12 residues. Per the germline V gene, CDR1 is SGHAT and CDR2 is FQDESV (reference sequence). CDR3: CASSLAGNEQFF. For the CDR3, the DNA is TGTGCCAGCAGCTTAGCAGGCAATGAGCAGTTCTTC.

A few counts support this clonotype. The gene calls are TRBV30 and TRBJ1-5; TRBD1 matches at 7 bases. CDR1 and CDR2 (germline): GTSNPN, SVGIG (reference sequence). Losses at the gene ends were 1 base for V and 5 bases for J; bases not matched to a gene: 8. The CDR3 spans 15 residues. The CDR3 DNA reads TGTGCCTGGAGTGCGACAGGGAGTCAGGATCAGCCCCAGCATTTT. It is translated as CAWSATGSQDQPQHF.

This clonotype was found a few times. The CDR3 here is CASGDIQTQYF. CDR3 sequence (DNA): TGTGCCAGTGGGGACATCCAGACCCAGTACTTC. The rearrangement uses TRBV19 and TRBJ2-5, with D possibly matching TRBD1 (6 bases). The CDR3 is 11 residues long. V was cut by 8 bases and J by 6 bases, with 10 bases left in between. Germline V gene sequence: CDR1 LNHDA, CDR2 SQIVND (reference sequence).

This clonotype has just a few counts. The chain couples TRBV4-2 to TRBJ2-5; the D is unclear. The CDR3 loop spans 14 amino acids. The V gene's germline CDR1 is LGHNA and CDR2 YNFKEQ. Trimming shortened V by 1 base and J by 4 bases, and 10 bases separated the two germline ends. CDR3 DNA: TGTGCCAGCAGCCAAGCCCGCCAAACAGAGACCCAGTACTTC. Its protein is CASSQARQTETQYF.

The chain is built from TRBV5-5 and TRBJ2-7; 9 bases are shared with TRBD2. Germline V gives CDR1 SGHKS, CDR2 YYEKEE (reference sequence). J was trimmed by 4 bases and V by 6 bases; bases with no gene match: 8. This CDR3 spans 14 amino acids. Here the CDR3 reads CASTPRREGYEQYF. The CDR3 DNA reads TGTGCCAGCACCCCACGGCGGGAGGGTTACGAGCAGTACTTC.

This clonotype was observed a few times. The chain carries TRBV29-1 and TRBJ2-7, with 11 bases aligning to TRBD1. J lost 4 bases, V lost 6 bases, and 5 bases had no gene match. The germline gives CDR1 SQVTM, CDR2 ANQGSEA. This CDR3 comprises 13 residues. CDR3 nucleotide sequence: TGCAGCGTGGTAGGACAGGGGGCGTACGAGCAGTACTTC. As protein: CSVVGQGAYEQYF.

This clonotype has only a few counts. This chain links TRBV5-1 with TRBJ2-5; 10 positions agree with TRBD1. The CDR3 covers 15 residues. Germline V CDR1 and CDR2: SGHRS, YFSETQ. With V trimmed by 4 bases and J by 1 base, 4 bases remained unmatched. The CDR3 protein is CASSPGTGAQETQYF. CDR3 in DNA: TGCGCCAGCAGCCCCGGGACAGGGGCCCAAGAGACCCAGTACTTC.

The chain employs TRBV6-1 and TRBJ2-5, with D unresolved. There are 13 residues in the CDR3. V was pared by 4 bases and J by 4 bases, with 10 bases between. Germline CDR1 reads MNHNS; CDR2 reads SASEGT. The CDR3 region is CASSARDRETQYF. As DNA, the CDR3 is TGTGCCAGCAGTGCAAGGGATCGAGAGACCCAGTACTTC.

This clonotype was counted between two and nine times. This rearrangement joins TRBV28 to TRBJ2-7, with unresolved D. The ends were cut back, 1 base at V and 6 bases at J, with 7 bases in the middle. Germline V gives CDR1 MDHEN, CDR2 SYDVKM. CDR3 size: 12 residues. Here the CDR3 reads CASSLSRFEQYF. CDR3 sequence (DNA): TGTGCCAGCAGTTTATCACGGTTCGAGCAGTACTTC.

A note on this clonotype: Sequence at one end of the junction differs from germline and may be a read error. V and J are TRBV20-1 and TRBJ2-7, with D perhaps assigned TRBD1 or TRBD2 (5 bases each). Germline V gene data show CDR1 as DFQATT and CDR2 as SNEGSKA (reference sequence). The CDR3 runs 11 residues. CDR3 loop: CSASDGGSPIF. The CDR3 bases are TGCAGTGCTAGCGATGGGGGTTCGCCGATCTTC.

This chain uses TRBV6-5 with TRBJ2-5; 10 bases agree with TRBD2. Germline values: CDR1 MNHEY, CDR2 SVGAGI. With V trimmed by 5 bases and J by 6 bases, 9 bases remained unmatched. CDR3 length: 15 amino acids. Here the CDR3 DNA reads TGTGCCAGCAGTAAAGCGGGGGGGCCGGGGAAGACCCAGTACTTC. Protein product: CASSKAGGPGKTQYF.